This TCR beta chain was observed in a study of spatial heterogeneity in lung cancer. Study information: The library had UMIs, and each TCR and UMI pair averaged more than ten raw reads.

The study's findings and limits: Among blood samples, ubiquitous expanded tumor TCRs appeared more at resection than at follow-up.

In the library, each TCR cDNA molecule bore its own unique molecular identifier. TCRdb re-derived calls from the 5' RACE reads in MiXCR, one entry per CDR3 protein. The table shows around 45,000 distinct CDR3 sequences, with approximately 22% occurring only once. The CDR3 loop spans 13 amino acids. Trimming removed 6 bases from V and 3 bases from J, with 9 bases in between. Germline assignment: CDR1 DFQATT and CDR2 SNEGSKA (reference sequence). The time point denotes: blood at routine non-recurrence follow-up after resection. Frozen PBMC, nontumor lung or tumor provided whole RNA, which was sequenced unsorted. For this clonotype: The antigen remains undetermined.

The sample here was PBMCs, taken at follow-up. The V gene is TRBV20-1, the J gene TRBJ2-6, with D unclear. The sequence came from a female donor with early-stage non-small cell lung cancer. The CDR3 nucleotides are TGCAGTGCCAAGATCGGTGGGGCCAACGTCCTGACTTTC. Translation: CSAKIGGANVLTF.